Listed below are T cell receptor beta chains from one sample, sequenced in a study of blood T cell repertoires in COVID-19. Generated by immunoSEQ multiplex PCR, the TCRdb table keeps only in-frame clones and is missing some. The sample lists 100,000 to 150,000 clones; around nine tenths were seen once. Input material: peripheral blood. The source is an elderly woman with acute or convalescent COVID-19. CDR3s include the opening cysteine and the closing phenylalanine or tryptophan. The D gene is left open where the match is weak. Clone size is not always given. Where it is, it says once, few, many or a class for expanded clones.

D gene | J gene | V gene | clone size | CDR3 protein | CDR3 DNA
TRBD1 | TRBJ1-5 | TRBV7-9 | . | CASSLDRGNQPQHF | TGTGCCAGCAGCTTAGACAGGGGAAATCAGCCCCAGCATTTT
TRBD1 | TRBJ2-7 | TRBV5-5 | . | CASSLSGGRFDEQYF | TGTGCCAGCAGCTTGTCAGGGGGCAGGTTCGACGAGCAGTACTTC
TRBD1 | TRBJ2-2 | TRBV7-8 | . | CASSFRGTGELFF | TGTGCCAGCAGCTTCAGGGGGACCGGGGAGCTGTTTTTT
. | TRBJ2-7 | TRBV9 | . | CASSVTPGTYEQYF | TGTGCCAGCAGCGTAACCCCGGGAACCTACGAGCAGTACTTC
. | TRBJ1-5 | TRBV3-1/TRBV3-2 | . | CASSQPGGQPQHF | TGTGCCAGCAGCCAACCAGGAGGTCAGCCCCAGCATTTT
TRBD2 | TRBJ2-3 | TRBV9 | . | CASSWTSGSTDTQYF | TGTGCCAGCAGCTGGACTAGCGGGAGCACAGATACGCAGTATTTT
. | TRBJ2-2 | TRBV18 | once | CASSKGQITGELFF | TGTGCCAGCTCAAAAGGACAGATCACCGGGGAGCTGTTTTTT
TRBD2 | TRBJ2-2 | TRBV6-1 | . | CASNGGANTGELFF | TGTGCCAGCAACGGGGGGGCGAACACCGGGGAGCTGTTTTTT
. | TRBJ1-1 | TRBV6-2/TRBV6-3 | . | CASSYGTPRQAFF | TGTGCCAGCAGTTACGGGACTCCCAGGCAAGCTTTCTTT
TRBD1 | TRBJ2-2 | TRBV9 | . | CASSPPGGQGGTGELFF | TGTGCCAGCAGCCCTCCAGGGGGACAGGGGGGCACCGGGGAGCTGTTTTTT
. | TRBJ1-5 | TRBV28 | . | CASSLGGFSNQPQHF | TGTGCCAGCAGCCTCGGGGGGTTTAGCAATCAGCCCCAGCATTTT
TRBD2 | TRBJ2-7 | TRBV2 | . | CASSWTSPTSYEQYF | TGTGCCAGCAGTTGGACTAGCCCAACCTCCTACGAGCAGTACTTC
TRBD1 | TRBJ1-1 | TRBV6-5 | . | CASSLGQTVTEAFF | TGTGCCAGCAGCCTGGGACAGACTGTCACTGAAGCTTTCTTT
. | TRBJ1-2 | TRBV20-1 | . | CSASQDSGNYGYTF | TGCAGTGCTAGTCAGGACAGTGGAAACTATGGCTACACCTTC
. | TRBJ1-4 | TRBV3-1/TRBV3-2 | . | CASSQGRGKLFF | TGTGCCAGCAGCCAGGGTCGGGGAAAACTGTTTTTT
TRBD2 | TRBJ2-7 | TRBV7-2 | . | CASSLGSGGAYEQYF | TGTGCCAGCAGCTTAGGTTCGGGAGGGGCCTACGAGCAGTACTTC
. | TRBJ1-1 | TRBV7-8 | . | CASSPRGRVTEAFF | TGTGCCAGCAGTCCCCGGGGAAGGGTGACTGAAGCTTTCTTT
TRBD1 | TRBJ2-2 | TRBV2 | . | CASSSHRGNTGELFF | TGTGCCAGCAGTTCGCACAGGGGAAACACCGGGGAGCTGTTTTTT